The sequence of this T cell receptor (beta chain) was determined in a study of T cells expressing NK-cell markers. On the study more broadly: Seven of the eight sequenced donors were classified as HCMV-seropositive, and one was classified as seronegative.

TCRdb reanalyzed the 5' RACE reads, giving one entry per CDR3 protein sequence and no DNA. The sample has about 300,000 distinct CDR3 sequences. Study-wide results and limits: Unclear, still, was the HCMV specificity of the expanded NKG2C+ T cell clones. Dominant NKG2C+ clonotypes made up roughly 1.0-7.0% of CD8+ T cells in roughly 6 donors. The same clonotypes also predominated in the CD3+CD56-NKG2C+ fraction of a handful of donors.

In regard to this clonotype: The antigen is not known.

Germline lookup yields CDR1 DFQATT and CDR2 SNEGSKA (reference sequence). CDR3 length: 14 residues. The chain employs TRBV20-1 and TRBJ2-2. The clonotype originates from a woman aged 18-70 years in good health. Sequencing used blood T cells: a sorted CD56 or NKG2C T cell subset, CD4+ or CD8+ T cells, or bulk PBMC T cells (not recorded which). The CDR3 loop reads CSALDTHNTGELFF.